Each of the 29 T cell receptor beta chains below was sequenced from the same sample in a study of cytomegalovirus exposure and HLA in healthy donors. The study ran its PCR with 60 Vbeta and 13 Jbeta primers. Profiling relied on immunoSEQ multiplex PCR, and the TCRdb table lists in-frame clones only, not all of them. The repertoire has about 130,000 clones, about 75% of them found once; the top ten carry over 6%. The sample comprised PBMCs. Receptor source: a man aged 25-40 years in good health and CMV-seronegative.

The DNA for the CDR3 is TGCGCCAGCAGCCCGTACCCTCAGGGGAACACTGAAGCTTTCTTT. This encodes CASSPYPQGNTEAFF. This chain connects TRBV5-1 to TRBJ1-1, with D possibly being TRBD1 (5 bases). There are 15 residues in the CDR3. V was shortened by 4 bases and J by 1 base, with 14 bases between the two germline ends. Germline V gene lookup returns CDR1 SGHRS and CDR2 YFSETQ.

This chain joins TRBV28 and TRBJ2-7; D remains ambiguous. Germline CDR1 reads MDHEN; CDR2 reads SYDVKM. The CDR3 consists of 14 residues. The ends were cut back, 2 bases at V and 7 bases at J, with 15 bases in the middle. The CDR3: CASSLPARFGEQYF. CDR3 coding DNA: TGTGCCAGCAGTTTACCCGCGAGATTTGGTGAGCAGTACTTC.

The CDR3 DNA is TGTGCCAGCAGTACAGCGGGAGTACAAGAGACCCAGTACTTC. Its translation: CASSTAGVQETQYF. The chain links TRBV27 to TRBJ2-5; 8 bases fit TRBD2. The length of the CDR3 is 14 residues. V gave up 5 bases and J gave up 2 bases; unmatched junction bases: 4. In germline, CDR1 is MNHEY, CDR2 SMNVEV (reference sequence).

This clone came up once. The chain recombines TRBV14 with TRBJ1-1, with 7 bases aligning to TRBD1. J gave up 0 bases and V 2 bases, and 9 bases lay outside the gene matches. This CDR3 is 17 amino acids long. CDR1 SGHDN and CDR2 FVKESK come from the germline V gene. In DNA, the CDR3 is TGTGCCAGCAGCCAACCCTCTCGAGGGGGCTTGAACACTGAAGCTTTCTTT. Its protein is CASSQPSRGGLNTEAFF.

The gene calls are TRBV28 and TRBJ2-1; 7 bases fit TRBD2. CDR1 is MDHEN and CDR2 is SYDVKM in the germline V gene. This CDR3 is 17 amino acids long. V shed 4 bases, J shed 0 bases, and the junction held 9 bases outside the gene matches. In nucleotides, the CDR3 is TGTGCCAGCAGTTCTTCAGGACTAGAGAGCTCCTACAATGAGCAGTTCTTC. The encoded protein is CASSSSGLESSYNEQFF.

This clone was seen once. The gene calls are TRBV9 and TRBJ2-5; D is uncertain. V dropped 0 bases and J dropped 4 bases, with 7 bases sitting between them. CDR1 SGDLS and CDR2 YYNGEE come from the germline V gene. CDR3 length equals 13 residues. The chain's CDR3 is CASSVGLGETQYF. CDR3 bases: TGTGCCAGCAGCGTAGGTCTAGGAGAGACCCAGTACTTC. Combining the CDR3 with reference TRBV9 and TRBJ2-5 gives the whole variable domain DSGVTQTPKHLITATGQRVTLRCSPRSGDLSVYWYQQSLDQGLQFLIQYYNGEERAKGNILERFSAQQFPDLHSELNLSSLELGDSALYFCASSVGLGETQYFGPGTRLLVL.

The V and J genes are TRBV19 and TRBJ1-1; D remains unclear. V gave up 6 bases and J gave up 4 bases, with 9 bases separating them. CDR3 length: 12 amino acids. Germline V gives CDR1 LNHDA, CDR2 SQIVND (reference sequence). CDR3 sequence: CASRGRRTEAFF. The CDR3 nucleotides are TGTGCCAGTAGAGGCAGGCGCACTGAAGCTTTCTTT.

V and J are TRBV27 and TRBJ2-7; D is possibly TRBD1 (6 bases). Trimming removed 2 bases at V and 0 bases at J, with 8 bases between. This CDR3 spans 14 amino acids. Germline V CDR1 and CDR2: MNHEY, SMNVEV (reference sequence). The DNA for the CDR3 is TGTGCCAGCAGTTTAAGGACAGACTCCTACGAGCAGTACTTC. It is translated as CASSLRTDSYEQYF.

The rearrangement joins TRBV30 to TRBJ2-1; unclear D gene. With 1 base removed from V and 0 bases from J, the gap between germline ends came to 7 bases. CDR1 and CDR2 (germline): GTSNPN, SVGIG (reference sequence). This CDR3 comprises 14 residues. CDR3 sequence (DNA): TGTGCCTGGAGTGGGTGGAGCTCCTACAATGAGCAGTTCTTC. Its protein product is CAWSGWSSYNEQFF.

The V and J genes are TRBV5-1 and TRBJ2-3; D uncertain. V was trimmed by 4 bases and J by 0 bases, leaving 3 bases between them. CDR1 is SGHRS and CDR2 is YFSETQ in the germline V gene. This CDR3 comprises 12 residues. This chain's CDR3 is CASSPSTDTQYF. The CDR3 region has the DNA TGCGCCAGCAGCCCTAGCACAGATACGCAGTATTTT.

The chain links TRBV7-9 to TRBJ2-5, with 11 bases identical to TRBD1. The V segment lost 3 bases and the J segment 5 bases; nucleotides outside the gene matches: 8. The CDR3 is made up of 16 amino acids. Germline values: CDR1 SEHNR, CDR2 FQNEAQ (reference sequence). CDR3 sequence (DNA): TGTGCCAGCAGCTTCGGACAGGGGGCGGGAGAGGAGACCCAGTACTTC. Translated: CASSFGQGAGEETQYF.

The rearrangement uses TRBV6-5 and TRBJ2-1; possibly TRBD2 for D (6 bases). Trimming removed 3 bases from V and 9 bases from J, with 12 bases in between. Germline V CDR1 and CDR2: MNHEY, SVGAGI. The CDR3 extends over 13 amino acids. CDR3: CASSYRRGSEQFF. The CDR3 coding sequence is TGTGCCAGCAGTTATAGGAGGGGCAGTGAGCAGTTCTTC.

The CDR3 is CASSLRDSPATDTQYF. The CDR3 coding sequence is TGTGCCAGTAGTCTCCGGGACTCTCCCGCCACAGATACGCAGTATTTT. The J gene is TRBJ2-3, the V gene TRBV19; D is possibly TRBD2 (6 bases). In germline, CDR1 is LNHDA, CDR2 SQIVND (reference sequence). The germline V and J ends were trimmed by 5 bases and 2 bases, with 17 bases remaining between them. This CDR3 is 16 amino acids long.

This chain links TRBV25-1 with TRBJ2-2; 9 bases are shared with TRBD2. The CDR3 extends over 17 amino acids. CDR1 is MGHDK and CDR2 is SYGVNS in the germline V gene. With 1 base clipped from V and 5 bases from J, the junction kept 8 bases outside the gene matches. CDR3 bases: TGTGCCAGCAGTGAATGGTCAGCGGGAGGAAAAACCGGGGAGCTGTTTTTT. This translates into CASSEWSAGGKTGELFF.

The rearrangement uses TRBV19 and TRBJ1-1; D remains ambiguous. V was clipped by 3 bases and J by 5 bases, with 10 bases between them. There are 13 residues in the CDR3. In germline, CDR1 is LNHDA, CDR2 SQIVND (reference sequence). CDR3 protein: CASSIARDTEAFF. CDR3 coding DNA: TGTGCCAGTAGTATTGCGAGGGATACTGAAGCTTTCTTT.

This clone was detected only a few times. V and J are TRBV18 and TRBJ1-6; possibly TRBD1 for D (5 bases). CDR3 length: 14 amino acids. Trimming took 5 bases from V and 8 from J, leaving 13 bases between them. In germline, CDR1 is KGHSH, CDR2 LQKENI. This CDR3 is CASSDSGSDSPLHF. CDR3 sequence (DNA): TGTGCCAGCTCAGATTCAGGGTCCGATTCACCCCTCCACTTT.

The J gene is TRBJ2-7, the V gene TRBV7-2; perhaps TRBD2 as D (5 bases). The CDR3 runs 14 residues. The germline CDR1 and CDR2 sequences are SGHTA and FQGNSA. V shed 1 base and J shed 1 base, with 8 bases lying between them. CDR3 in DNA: TGTGCCAGCAGCTTAGGCGCGGGTTCCTACGAGCAGTACTTC. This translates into CASSLGAGSYEQYF.

In DNA, the CDR3 is TGTGCCAGCAGGTTCGGGGGGGCGGGAGGCTACACCTTC. Translating gives CASRFGGAGGYTF. The V call is TRBV28, the J call TRBJ1-2; a possible D gene is TRBD1 (6 bases). This CDR3 has 13 amino acids. V lost 6 bases, J lost 8 bases, and 16 bases lay in between. Germline V CDR1 and CDR2: MDHEN, SYDVKM.

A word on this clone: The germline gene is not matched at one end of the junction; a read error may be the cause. The CDR3 is CASSVTGSPGNTIYF. The CDR3, as DNA: TGTGCCAGCAGCGTAACCGGGAGCCCCGGAAACACCATATATTTT. J is TRBJ1-3 and V is TRBV7-3; D unresolved. This CDR3 is 15 amino acids long. CDR1 SGHTA and CDR2 FQGTGA come from the germline V gene. The entire variable domain, with the rest obtained from reference TRBV7-3 and TRBJ1-3, is as follows: GAGVSQTPSNKVTEKGKYVELRCDPISGHTALYWYRQSLGQGPEFLIYFQGTGAADDSGLPNDRFFAVRPEGSVSTLKIQRTERGDSAVYLCASSVTGSPGNTIYFGEGSWLTVV.

The CDR3 nucleotides are TGCGCCAGCAGCTTCCGGAGCGGGAGGACAGATACGCAGTATTTT. This sequence encodes CASSFRSGRTDTQYF. The chain joins TRBV5-1 to TRBJ2-3; 9 nucleotides line up with TRBD2. The V and J ends lost 2 bases and 3 bases, in that order; junction bases with no gene match: 4. The CDR3 has 15 residues. In germline, CDR1 is SGHRS, CDR2 YFSETQ.

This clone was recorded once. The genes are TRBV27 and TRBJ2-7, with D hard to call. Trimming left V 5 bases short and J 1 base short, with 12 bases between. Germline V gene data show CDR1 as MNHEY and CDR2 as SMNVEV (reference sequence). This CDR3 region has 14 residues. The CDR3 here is CASSSVPDSYEQYF. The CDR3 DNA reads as TGTGCCAGCAGTAGCGTGCCCGATTCCTACGAGCAGTACTTC.

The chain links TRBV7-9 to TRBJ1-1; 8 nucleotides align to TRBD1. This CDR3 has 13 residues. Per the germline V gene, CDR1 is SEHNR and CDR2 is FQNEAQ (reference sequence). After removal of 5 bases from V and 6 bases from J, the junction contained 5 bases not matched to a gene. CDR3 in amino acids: CASSHRTGPEAFF. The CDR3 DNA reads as TGTGCCAGCAGCCATCGGACAGGGCCTGAAGCTTTCTTT.

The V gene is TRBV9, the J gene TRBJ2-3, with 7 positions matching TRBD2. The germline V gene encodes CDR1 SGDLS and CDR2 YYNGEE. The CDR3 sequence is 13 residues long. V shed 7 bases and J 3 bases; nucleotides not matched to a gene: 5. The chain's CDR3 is CASSGGSTDTQYF. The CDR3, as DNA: TGTGCCAGCTCAGGCGGGAGTACAGATACGCAGTATTTT.

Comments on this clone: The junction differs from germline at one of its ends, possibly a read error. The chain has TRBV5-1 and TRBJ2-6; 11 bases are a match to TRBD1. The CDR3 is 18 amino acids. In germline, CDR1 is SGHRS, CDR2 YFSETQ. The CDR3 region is CASGRGDRGLQGANGLTF. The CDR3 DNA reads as TGCGCCAGCGGAAGGGGGGACAGGGGGTTACAAGGGGCCAACGGCCTGACTTTC.

CDR3 loop: CASSWGQGSDTQYF. As DNA, the CDR3 is TGTGCCAGCAGTTGGGGACAGGGCTCAGATACGCAGTATTTT. The chain recombines TRBV5-6 with TRBJ2-3; 9 bases map to TRBD1. The CDR3 spans 14 residues. Germline V lookup: CDR1 SGHDT, CDR2 YYEEEE. Trimming cost V 5 bases and J 4 bases; bases outside gene matches: 5.

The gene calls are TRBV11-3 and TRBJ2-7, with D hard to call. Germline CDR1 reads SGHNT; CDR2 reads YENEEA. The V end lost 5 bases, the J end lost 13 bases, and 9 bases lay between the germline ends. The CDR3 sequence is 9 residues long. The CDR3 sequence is CASSQTGYF. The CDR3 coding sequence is TGTGCCAGCAGCCAGACTGGTTACTTC. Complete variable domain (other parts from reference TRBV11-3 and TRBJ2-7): EAGVVQSPRYKIIEKKQPVAFWCNPISGHNTLYWYLQNLGQGPELLIRYENEEAVDDSQLPKDRFSAERLKGVDSTLKIQPAELGDSAVYLCASSQTGYFGPGTRLTVT.

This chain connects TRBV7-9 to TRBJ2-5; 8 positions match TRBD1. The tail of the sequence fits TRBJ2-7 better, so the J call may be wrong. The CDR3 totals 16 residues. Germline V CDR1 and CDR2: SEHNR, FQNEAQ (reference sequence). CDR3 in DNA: TGTGCCAGCAGCCCCCTTGGGACAGGTGAAACCTACGAGCAGTACTTC. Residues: CASSPLGTGETYEQYF.

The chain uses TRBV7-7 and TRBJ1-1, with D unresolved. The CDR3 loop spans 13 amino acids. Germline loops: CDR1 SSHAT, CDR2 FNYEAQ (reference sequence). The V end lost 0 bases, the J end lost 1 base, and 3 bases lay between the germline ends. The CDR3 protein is CASSLAQNTEAFF. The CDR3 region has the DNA TGTGCCAGCAGCTTAGCACAGAACACTGAAGCTTTCTTT.

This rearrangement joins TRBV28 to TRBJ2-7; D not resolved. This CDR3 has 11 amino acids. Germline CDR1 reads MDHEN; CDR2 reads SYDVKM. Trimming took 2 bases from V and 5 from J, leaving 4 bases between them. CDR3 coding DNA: TGTGCCAGCAGTTTAGAGAACGAGCAGTACTTC. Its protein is CASSLENEQYF.